Listed here are 23 T cell receptor beta chains from one sample, sequenced in a study of blood T cell repertoires in COVID-19. Some clones are missing from TCRdb's copy, which holds only in-frame ones; the method was immunoSEQ multiplex PCR. The sample shows 60,000 to 85,000 clones, about 86% of them seen only once. The specimen sequenced was peripheral blood. The receptors were sampled from a human donor in a cohort sampled during active COVID-19.

The V gene is TRBV2, the J gene TRBJ1-1; 8 bases agree with TRBD1. J gave up 8 bases and V 6 bases, and 5 bases lay outside the gene matches. Looked up from germline, CDR1 is SNHLY and CDR2 is FYNNEI. The CDR3 is 12 amino acids. The DNA for the CDR3 is TGTGCCAGCAGCGCTCCAGGGGGCGAAGCTTTCTTT. Protein sequence: CASSAPGGEAFF.

This clone was picked up one time. This chain joins TRBV3-1 (or the pseudogene TRBV3-2) and TRBJ1-1; D is uncertain. V shed 4 bases and J shed 0 bases, with 6 bases lying between them. From germline, CDR1 is LGHDT and CDR2 YNNKEL (reference sequence). CDR3 length equals 13 residues. The chain's CDR3 is CASSLQLNTEAFF. Written as DNA, the CDR3 is TGTGCCAGCAGCCTCCAGTTGAACACTGAAGCTTTCTTT.

The rearrangement joins TRBV24-1 to TRBJ2-6; 7 bases fit TRBD1. Germline V gene data show CDR1 as KGHDR and CDR2 as SFDVKD. This CDR3 is built from 17 residues. With 6 bases clipped from V and 0 bases from J, the junction kept 7 bases outside the gene matches. The CDR3 protein is CATSIWDSRSGANVLTF. CDR3 sequence (DNA): TGTGCCACCAGTATATGGGACAGCCGCTCTGGGGCCAACGTCCTGACTTTC.

The chain is built from TRBV5-5 and TRBJ2-7; TRBD1 aligns across 7 bases. Germline CDR1 is SGHKS and CDR2 is YYEKEE (reference sequence). After removal of 1 base from V and 6 bases from J, the junction contained 13 bases not matched to a gene. CDR3 size: 16 residues. The CDR3 nucleotides read TGTGCCAGCAGCTTGCAGGCCGGACAGGCAGGGGGCGAGCAGTACTTC. This codes for CASSLQAGQAGGEQYF.

This chain uses TRBV19 with TRBJ2-2, with D unclear. Looked up from germline, CDR1 is LNHDA and CDR2 is SQIVND (reference sequence). V lost 5 bases, J lost 1 base, and 11 bases lay in between. CDR3 size: 15 residues. In DNA form, the CDR3 reads TGTGCCAGTAGTTCCGGGTCGCGGAACACCGGGGAGCTGTTTTTT. As protein: CASSSGSRNTGELFF. The full variable domain, with the rest looked up from reference TRBV19 and TRBJ2-2, is DGGITQSPKYLFRKEGQNVTLSCEQNLNHDAMYWYRQDPGQGLRLIYYSQIVNDFQKGDIAEGYSVSREKKESFPLTVTSAQKNPTAFYLCASSSGSRNTGELFFGEGSRLTVL.

The CDR3 loop reads CASSQDRGASGPRRNEQFF. The CDR3 nucleotides read TGTGCCAGCAGTCAGGACAGGGGGGCTAGCGGGCCCCGTAGAAATGAGCAGTTCTTC. The chain couples TRBV5-8 to TRBJ2-1; 10 nucleotides line up with TRBD1. V shed 5 bases and J 7 bases; nucleotides not matched to a gene: 21. Looked up from germline, CDR1 is SGHTS and CDR2 is YDEGEE. CDR3 length equals 19 residues. Full variable domain (outside the CDR3, taken from reference TRBV5-8 and TRBJ2-1): EAGVTQSPTHLIKTRGQQATLRCSPISGHTSVYWYQQALGLGLQFLLWYDEGEERNRGNFPPRFSGRQFPNYSSELNVNALELEDSALYLCASSQDRGASGPRRNEQFFGPGTRLTVL.

The rearrangement joins TRBV28 to TRBJ2-7; 7 bases match TRBD1. Germline trimming cut 7 bases from V and 2 bases from J; bases unmatched to any gene: 8. The CDR3 spans 14 residues. Per the germline V gene, CDR1 is MDHEN and CDR2 is SYDVKM. The CDR3 region has the DNA TGTGCCAGCAAGCAGAGACAGGGTACCTACGAGCAGTACTTC. Protein: CASKQRQGTYEQYF.

This chain links TRBV9 with TRBJ2-7, with 7 bases lining up with TRBD2. This CDR3 spans 15 amino acids. The germline V gene has CDR1 SGDLS and CDR2 YYNGEE. V was clipped by 0 bases and J by 1 base; unmatched bases: 4. The CDR3 nucleotides are TGTGCCAGCAGCGTAGGCCAGCGGGGTTCCTACGAGCAGTACTTC. It is translated as CASSVGQRGSYEQYF.

V gene TRBV30 combines with J gene TRBJ2-1; D uncertain. The CDR3 totals 14 residues. Germline V gene data show CDR1 as GTSNPN and CDR2 as SVGIG (reference sequence). The germline V and J ends were trimmed by 4 bases and 2 bases, with 12 bases remaining between them. The CDR3 nucleotides are TGTGCCTGGACTGGAGTCCTCCCCTACAATGAGCAGTTCTTC. This sequence encodes CAWTGVLPYNEQFF. Full variable domain (missing parts from reference TRBV30 and TRBJ2-1): SQTIHQWPATLVQPVGSPLSLECTVEGTSNPNLYWYRQAAGRGLQLLFYSVGIGQISSEVPQNLSASRPQDRQFILSSKKLLLSDSGFYLCAWTGVLPYNEQFFGPGTRLTVL.

This chain connects TRBV28 to TRBJ2-5, with 10 bases matching TRBD1. The CDR3 is 17 amino acids. CDR1 and CDR2 from the germline V gene are MDHEN and SYDVKM. Trimming at V came to 5 bases and at J to 2 bases, leaving 11 bases not matched to a gene. CDR3 sequence: CASSPASPDRGQETQYF. The CDR3 region has the DNA TGTGCCAGCAGTCCCGCCTCCCCGGACAGGGGGCAAGAGACCCAGTACTTC.

This clone was observed once. This chain links TRBV18 with TRBJ2-1; TRBD2 matches at 10 bases. With V trimmed by 7 bases and J by 0 bases, 9 bases remained unmatched. Germline values: CDR1 KGHSH, CDR2 LQKENI. This CDR3 contains 17 residues. The CDR3 loop reads CASWGLAGVSSYNEQFF. CDR3 nucleotides: TGTGCCAGCTGGGGTCTAGCGGGGGTAAGCTCCTACAATGAGCAGTTCTTC.

The rearrangement links TRBV5-1 to TRBJ2-3, with 11 bases matching TRBD2. Per germline, CDR1 SGHRS and CDR2 YFSETQ. This CDR3 is built from 14 residues. V was clipped by 3 bases and J by 8 bases; unmatched bases: 5. CDR3 nucleotides: TGCGCCAGCAGCTCCTCTGGACTAGCGGGTACGCAGTATTTT. This sequence encodes CASSSSGLAGTQYF.

The chain combines TRBV19 with TRBJ2-3, with D possibly being TRBD2 (5 bases). V lost 3 bases and J 7 bases, leaving 20 bases between the germline ends. Germline lookup yields CDR1 LNHDA and CDR2 SQIVND (reference sequence). The CDR3 runs 16 residues. CDR3 DNA: TGTGCCAGTAGTATTTGGAGGAGGAGAGGTCTGAATACGCAGTATTTT. Translated, it gives CASSIWRRRGLNTQYF.

This chain connects TRBV5-8 to TRBJ2-3; no reliable D call. Germline CDR1 and CDR2: SGHTS and YDEGEE. CDR3 size: 16 residues. The V gene lost 4 bases and the J gene lost 0 bases, with 15 bases spanning the gap. CDR3 sequence reads: CASSPHRGTSTDTQYF. CDR3 coding DNA: TGTGCCAGCAGCCCGCATCGAGGAACAAGCACAGATACGCAGTATTTT.

A word on this clone: This sample includes further DNA sequences coding for the same CDR3. The V and J genes are TRBV7-9 and TRBJ2-1; possibly TRBD1 for D (5 bases). CDR3 length equals 13 residues. Per the germline V gene, CDR1 is SEHNR and CDR2 is FQNEAQ (reference sequence). Trimming pared 5 bases from V and 4 bases from J, leaving 9 bases between. CDR3 coding DNA: TGTGCCAGCAGCCTGGGGCAGTACAATGAGCAGTTCTTC. Its translation is CASSLGQYNEQFF.

CDR3 protein: CASSIGGTRSYQQEQYF. The CDR3 DNA reads as TGTGCCAGTAGTATCGGGGGGACAAGATCTTACCAACAAGAGCAGTACTTC. The chain carries TRBV19 and TRBJ2-7, with D tentatively TRBD2 (7 bases). Germline CDR1 LNHDA, CDR2 SQIVND (reference sequence). Trimming took off 3 bases at V and 7 bases at J, with 25 bases between the two ends. The CDR3 is made up of 17 amino acids.

The rearrangement joins TRBV20-1 to TRBJ2-7, with 8 bases matching TRBD2. Germline V gene lookup returns CDR1 DFQATT and CDR2 SNEGSKA (reference sequence). The CDR3 runs 11 residues. Trimming removed 7 bases from V and 4 bases from J; junction bases left unmatched: 3. The CDR3 region has the DNA TGCAGTGTGGCTAGCGGGTACGAGCAGTACTTC. It translates to CSVASGYEQYF.

This chain joins TRBV2 and TRBJ2-5, with D hard to call. Between the trimmed V and J ends, which lost 5 bases and 5 bases, there was a span of 12 bases. The length of the CDR3 is 13 residues. CDR1 SNHLY and CDR2 FYNNEI come from the germline V gene. The CDR3 region is CASSKSQKETQYF. CDR3 DNA: TGTGCCAGCAGTAAGTCACAGAAGGAGACCCAGTACTTC.

This chain links TRBV6-5 with TRBJ2-5; TRBD1 matches at 8 bases. In germline, CDR1 is MNHEY, CDR2 SVGAGI. The CDR3 is 14 amino acids. Trimming removed 6 bases from V and 5 bases from J; junction bases left unmatched: 8. The CDR3 coding sequence is TGTGCCAGCAGGAGCGGACAGGGTTGGGAGACCCAGTACTTC. It translates to CASRSGQGWETQYF.

This clone was seen a single time. V and J are TRBV6-5 and TRBJ1-3; no definite D call. The CDR3 totals 16 residues. CDR1 is MNHEY, CDR2 SVGAGI, per germline. V lost 2 bases to trimming and J lost 1 base, with 12 bases between them. The CDR3 is CASSYNSPVSGNTIYF. In DNA form, the CDR3 reads TGTGCCAGCAGTTACAACAGTCCAGTTTCTGGAAACACCATATATTTT.

CDR3: CASPDQIPGQGNTGELFF. The CDR3 nucleotides read TGCGCCAGCCCCGACCAAATACCGGGACAGGGGAACACCGGGGAGCTGTTTTTT. J is TRBJ2-2 and V is TRBV5-1; 9 bases agree with TRBD1. This CDR3 region has 18 residues. Germline V gene sequence: CDR1 SGHRS, CDR2 YFSETQ. V dropped 7 bases and J dropped 1; count of bases not matched to a gene: 14.

The rearrangement uses TRBV10-3 and TRBJ2-1; TRBD2 matches at 12 bases. The CDR3 is made up of 14 amino acids. The V gene end was trimmed by 0 bases and the J gene end by 10 bases; junction bases not matched to a gene: 1. Germline lookup yields CDR1 ENHRY and CDR2 SYGVKD. The DNA of the CDR3 is TGTGCCATCAGTGAGTCAGGACTAGCGGGGGAGCAGTTCTTC. Protein: CAISESGLAGEQFF.

For the CDR3, the DNA is TGTGCGGTCGGGACTAGCGGGAGGACCGGGGAGCTGTTTTTT. Protein: CAVGTSGRTGELFF. The chain couples TRBV28 to TRBJ2-2; 15 bases line up with TRBD2. The CDR3 covers 14 residues. CDR1 is MDHEN, CDR2 SYDVKM, per germline.